Presented here are 29 T cell receptor beta chains from one specimen sequenced in a study of T cells in Graves' hyperthyroidism and ophthalmopathy. Using RNA transcripts as the source, TCR beta CDR3 regions were amplified. HTBI primers drove first-round RT-PCR of the TCR CDR3. TCRdb analysed the multiplex PCR reads with MiXCR anew, one entry per CDR3 protein. This sample yields 400,000 to 600,000 distinct CDR3 sequences, of which 15% to 20% are seen a single time; around 32% belongs to the top ten. Source material: blood. These TCRs come from a woman younger than 45 with Graves' ophthalmopathy.

In this sample, this clonotype turned up a few times. V usage is TRBV4-3 and J usage is TRBJ2-7; 8 nucleotides agree with TRBD2. Germline V gene sequence: CDR1 LGHNA, CDR2 YSLEER. This CDR3 contains 16 residues. Trimming took 0 bases from V and 1 from J; bases not matched to a gene: 5. The CDR3 region is CASSQDLSGSSYEQYF. CDR3 coding DNA: TGCGCCAGCAGCCAAGATCTAAGCGGGAGTTCCTACGAGCAGTACTTC.

The rearrangement uses TRBV20-1 and TRBJ2-3; D is perhaps TRBD2 (6 bases). This CDR3 spans 14 amino acids. CDR1 and CDR2 (germline): DFQATT, SNEGSKA (reference sequence). The V end was cut by 3 bases, the J end by 2 bases, with 12 bases between. The DNA for the CDR3 is TGCAGTGCTAGCCCCGGGGGTAACACAGATACGCAGTATTTT. Translating gives CSASPGGNTDTQYF.

In the case of this clonotype: Possible read error: a much larger clone is one base away. V is TRBV12-3 or TRBV12-4 and J is TRBJ2-7; no firm D call. The J call is doubtful: the DNA matches TRBJ2-1 better. The CDR3 sequence is 13 residues long. In DNA, the CDR3 is TGTGCCAGCAGTTCCCAATTGTTCTACGAGCAGTTCTTC. Translating it yields CASSSQLFYEQFF.

This clonotype was detected ten times or more. The rearrangement uses TRBV7-2 and TRBJ2-2; D remains ambiguous. Trimming removed 1 base from V and 5 bases from J, with 11 bases in between. CDR3 length: 15 amino acids. From germline, CDR1 is SGHTA and CDR2 FQGNSA. CDR3 nucleotide sequence: TGTGCCAGCAGCTTAGATTGGGATGGGACCGGGGAGCTGTTTTTT. This encodes CASSLDWDGTGELFF.

Ten or more counts support this clonotype. The chain carries TRBV5-6 and TRBJ2-7, with TRBD2 matching over 11 bases. This CDR3 contains 16 residues. CDR1 and CDR2 (germline): SGHDT, YYEEEE. V was pared by 0 bases and J by 3 bases, with 5 bases of the junction left unmatched. The CDR3 region has the DNA TGTGCCAGCAGCTTGGAAAGACTAGCGGGGTTCTACGAGCAGTACTTC. This sequence encodes CASSLERLAGFYEQYF.

This clonotype was seen repeatedly, ten times or more. The genes are TRBV5-1 and TRBJ2-1; 9 nucleotides align to TRBD2. The CDR3 is 15 residues long. Germline V lookup: CDR1 SGHRS, CDR2 YFSETQ. V gave up 4 bases and J gave up 5 bases; unmatched junction bases: 7. The CDR3 bases are TGCGCCAGCAGCCCAAATAGCGGGAGTCACAATGAGCAGTTCTTC. This sequence encodes CASSPNSGSHNEQFF.

This clonotype has ten or more counts. This chain uses TRBV28 with TRBJ1-5; D is possibly TRBD1 (5 bases). CDR3 length: 15 residues. CDR1 is MDHEN and CDR2 is SYDVKM in the germline V gene. V was pared by 6 bases and J by 0 bases, with 12 bases between. The CDR3 loop reads CASSPDSYSNQPQHF. The CDR3 nucleotides are TGTGCCAGCAGCCCCGACAGTTATAGCAATCAGCCCCAGCATTTT.

There are many counts of this clonotype. V and J are TRBV2 and TRBJ1-1; the D is unclear. CDR3 size: 14 residues. V dropped 3 bases and J dropped 4 bases, with 12 bases sitting between them. Germline loops: CDR1 SNHLY, CDR2 FYNNEI. CDR3 region: CASSDTGLGTEAFF. In DNA form, the CDR3 reads TGTGCCAGCAGTGATACCGGCCTGGGCACTGAAGCTTTCTTT.

Notes on this clonotype: Mismatch with germline at one junction end may stem from a read error. J is TRBJ1-1 and V is TRBV28, with a possible D match to TRBD1 (6 bases). The germline V gene encodes CDR1 MDHEN and CDR2 SYDVKM. The CDR3 is 16 residues long. CDR3 DNA: TGTGTCAGCCACACTGGGGCAGGGGCTCCGCGGACTGAAGCTTTCTTT. Translation gives CVSHTGAGAPRTEAFF. Filled out from reference TRBV28 and TRBJ1-1, the complete variable domain reads DVKVTQSSRYLVKRTGEKVFLECVQDMDHENMFWYRQDPGLGLRLIYFSYDVKMKEKGDIPEGYSVSREKKERFSLILESASTNQTSMYLCVSHTGAGAPRTEAFFGQGTRLTVV.

This clonotype was recorded many times. The rearrangement links TRBV2 to TRBJ2-7; D gene uncertain. This CDR3 region has 12 residues. The germline gives CDR1 SNHLY, CDR2 FYNNEI. Trimming left V 3 bases short and J 5 bases short, with 8 bases between. The CDR3 bases are TGTGCCAGCAGTGAGGGTCCAGACGAGCAGTACTTC. Its protein product is CASSEGPDEQYF.

This clonotype came up many times. CDR3 in DNA: TGTGCCAGCAGCCCCTTTGGTGAGGGGGAAGGGACAGATACGCAGTATTTT. Amino acids: CASSPFGEGEGTDTQYF. The chain is built from TRBV7-2 and TRBJ2-3, with TRBD1 as a possible D gene (6 bases). The CDR3 sequence is 17 residues long. From germline, CDR1 is SGHTA and CDR2 FQGNSA. V shed 5 bases and J shed 3 bases, with 21 bases lying between them.

The chain carries TRBV6-1 and TRBJ2-3; D is perhaps TRBD1 (5 bases). CDR1 and CDR2 from the germline V gene are MNHNS and SASEGT. The V end was cut by 8 bases, the J end by 4 bases, with 13 bases between. This CDR3 is built from 13 residues. CDR3: CASPRDFADTQYF. CDR3 nucleotides: TGTGCCAGCCCCAGGGATTTTGCAGATACGCAGTATTTT.

This clonotype was found many times. The chain uses TRBV2 and TRBJ2-1; 11 bases match TRBD2. This CDR3 has 14 residues. The J segment lost 9 bases and the V segment lost 6 bases, leaving 7 bases of the junction unmatched. The germline V gene encodes CDR1 SNHLY and CDR2 FYNNEI. In DNA, the CDR3 is TGTGCCAGCAGACCACTAGCGGGAGTACCTGAGCAGTTCTTC. The encoded protein is CASRPLAGVPEQFF.

The CDR3 reads CASSAGGGQPQHF. In DNA, the CDR3 is TGTGCCAGCAGTGCAGGGGGCGGGCAGCCCCAGCATTTT. The chain is built from TRBV6-1 and TRBJ1-5, with TRBD1 identical over 8 bases. Germline assignment: CDR1 MNHNS and CDR2 SASEGT. The CDR3 has 13 residues. The V segment lost 4 bases and the J segment 7 bases; nucleotides outside the gene matches: 3.

This clonotype was counted only a few times. The chain uses TRBV29-1 and TRBJ2-7; D gene uncertain. The CDR3 covers 15 residues. The V gene's germline CDR1 is SQVTM and CDR2 ANQGSEA. The V and J ends lost 3 bases and 2 bases respectively, with 17 bases between them. The CDR3 loop is CSVELVDSSPYEQYF. The DNA of the CDR3 is TGCAGCGTTGAGTTGGTCGACTCGAGCCCCTACGAGCAGTACTTC.

This clonotype was detected many times. The chain employs TRBV30 and TRBJ1-1; D gene unclear. Germline CDR1 and CDR2: GTSNPN and SVGIG (reference sequence). The CDR3 is made up of 11 amino acids. V gave up 5 bases and J gave up 0 bases, with 4 bases separating them. In DNA form, the CDR3 reads TGTGCCTGGGTTTTGAACACTGAAGCTTTCTTT. It codes for CAWVLNTEAFF.

The chain couples TRBV12-3 or TRBV12-4 to TRBJ2-1; TRBD2 matches 10 bases. The CDR3 sequence is 14 residues long. V lost 8 bases and J lost 7; bases outside the gene matches: 8. CDR3 region: CASLGLAGVNEQFF. CDR3 nucleotides: TGTGCCAGCCTTGGGCTAGCGGGAGTAAATGAGCAGTTCTTC.

This chain links TRBV27 with TRBJ2-7, with D hard to call. V lost 2 bases and J lost 2, with 13 bases in between. CDR1 is MNHEY and CDR2 is SMNVEV in the germline V gene (reference sequence). The CDR3 runs 15 residues. CDR3 sequence: CASSLGREPTYEQYF. The CDR3 DNA reads TGTGCCAGCAGTTTAGGAAGGGAACCGACCTACGAGCAGTACTTC.

In this sample, this clonotype turned up many times. The CDR3 spells CASIRGHYTEAFF. For the CDR3, the DNA is TGTGCCAGCATAAGGGGCCACTACACTGAAGCTTTCTTT. The chain carries TRBV2 and TRBJ1-1, with a weak D call TRBD1 (5 bases). The V end was cut by 7 bases, the J end by 3 bases, with 12 bases between. The CDR3 loop spans 13 amino acids. Germline V CDR1 and CDR2: SNHLY, FYNNEI.

In its sample, this clonotype was seen many times. The rearrangement links TRBV28 to TRBJ1-1; D not certain. The CDR3 consists of 14 residues. Trimming removed 2 bases from V and 7 bases from J, with 14 bases in between. Germline V CDR1 and CDR2: MDHEN, SYDVKM. CDR3: CASSLGRPRGEAFF. The CDR3 nucleotides are TGTGCCAGCAGTTTAGGCAGGCCCCGGGGTGAAGCTTTCTTT.

The sample holds a few counts of this clonotype. This chain joins TRBV12-3 or TRBV12-4 and TRBJ2-3; 7 nucleotides match TRBD1. J lost 3 bases, V lost 2 bases, and 5 bases had no gene match. This CDR3 has 15 amino acids. This CDR3 reads CASSLRAGGTDTQYF. The CDR3 DNA follows: TGTGCCAGCAGTTTAAGGGCAGGGGGTACAGATACGCAGTATTTT.

This clonotype came up many times. The J gene is TRBJ1-5, the V gene TRBV11-2; D not certain. CDR1 is SGHAT and CDR2 is FQNNGV in the germline V gene. This CDR3 region has 13 residues. V shed 3 bases and J shed 5 bases, with 8 bases lying between them. As DNA, the CDR3 is TGTGCCAGCAGCTTGGGATTCTATCAGCCCCAGCATTTT. This encodes CASSLGFYQPQHF.

This chain joins TRBV9 and TRBJ2-1; D unresolved. Germline V gene data show CDR1 as SGDLS and CDR2 as YYNGEE. There are 14 residues in the CDR3. The V end was cut by 1 base, the J end by 0 bases, with 5 bases between. The CDR3 region is CASSVQSSYNEQFF. The CDR3 nucleotides are TGTGCCAGCAGCGTACAGAGCTCCTACAATGAGCAGTTCTTC.

The chain is built from TRBV20-1 and TRBJ2-5; 10 bases align to TRBD2. This CDR3 contains 15 residues. V gave up 1 base and J gave up 5 bases; unmatched junction bases: 7. Germline CDR1 reads DFQATT; CDR2 reads SNEGSKA (reference sequence). For the CDR3, the DNA is TGCAGTGCTAGAGGGTTAGCGGGGGGAAGCGAGACCCAGTACTTC. Encoded protein: CSARGLAGGSETQYF.

This clonotype showed up many times. The CDR3 DNA is TGTGCCAGCAGTTTTGGCAGGGATAGCAATCAGCCCCAGCATTTT. It encodes CASSFGRDSNQPQHF. This chain links TRBV12-3 or TRBV12-4 with TRBJ1-5; D might be TRBD1 (5 bases). The CDR3 covers 15 residues. V was clipped by 3 bases and J by 0 bases, with 9 bases between them.

This rearrangement joins TRBV12-3 or TRBV12-4 to TRBJ2-7, with 7 bases aligning to TRBD2. CDR3 length equals 12 residues. Germline trimming cut 9 bases from V and 5 bases from J; bases unmatched to any gene: 7. The CDR3 DNA sequence: TGTGCCAGTTGGGGGGGGGGGGACGAGCAGTACTTC. It specifies CASWGGGDEQYF.

This clonotype came up a few times. This chain uses TRBV5-1 with TRBJ2-7; perhaps TRBD1 as D (6 bases). This CDR3 is 13 amino acids long. Trimming removed 4 bases at V and 3 bases at J, with 11 bases between. In germline, CDR1 is SGHRS, CDR2 YFSETQ. CDR3 coding DNA: TGCGCCAGCAGCCCGAGGACAGACTACGAGCAGTACTTC. Its translation: CASSPRTDYEQYF. The full variable domain, with the rest looked up from reference TRBV5-1 and TRBJ2-7, is KAGVTQTPRYLIKTRGQQVTLSCSPISGHRSVSWYQQTPGQGLQFLFEYFSETQRNKGNFPGRFSGRQFSNSRSEMNVSTLELGDSALYLCASSPRTDYEQYFGPGTRLTVT.

This clonotype was counted only a few times. The J gene is TRBJ2-3, the V gene TRBV30, with D perhaps matching TRBD2 (7 bases). The CDR3 loop spans 13 amino acids. Germline CDR1 reads GTSNPN; CDR2 reads SVGIG (reference sequence). The germline V and J ends were trimmed by 7 bases and 5 bases, with 16 bases remaining between them. The CDR3 protein is CALDRGGGDTQYF. Written as DNA, the CDR3 is TGTGCCTTGGATAGGGGGGGGGGAGATACGCAGTATTTT.

V usage is TRBV9 and J usage is TRBJ2-6, with TRBD2 matching 10 bases. The germline CDR1 and CDR2 sequences are SGDLS and YYNGEE. The CDR3 extends over 19 amino acids. Unmatched junction bases numbered 7, after V lost 0 bases and J lost 1 base. DNA for the CDR3: TGTGCCAGCAGCGTAGCTAGCGGGAGAGGCCGGTCTGGGGCCAACGTCCTGACTTTC. It codes for CASSVASGRGRSGANVLTF.